This T cell receptor (beta chain) stems from a study of T cell clonotyping in hematopoietic cell transplantation. The data were produced by immunoSEQ multiplex PCR, yet TCRdb's version contains in-frame clones alone and is incomplete. This sample has just over 8,500 clones, with approximately 85% found just once. Germline CDR1 reads MGHDK; CDR2 reads SYGVNS. The CDR3 runs to 14 residues. The V and J ends lost 4 bases and 5 bases respectively, with 14 bases between them. About this clone: Its target is not known.

Blood collection times were about day -28 and days 30, 100, 180 posttransplant. Study outcomes and limitations: Broader posttransplant TCR repertoire diversity was predicted by graft donor and pretransplant recipient Inverse Simpson Index values. Recipient TCR diversity dropped after transplant; expanded clonotypes rose from day 30 to 180. Few recipient clonotypes overlapped donors; over 95% were de novo at given depth.

The sample consisted of PBMCs, taken 180 days after allogeneic stem cell transplant. This TCR was recovered from a female patient in her 30s who had an allogeneic stem cell transplant, so the T cells may come from the graft donor. Some clones in this sample may be carry-over from other donors' samples. The chain has TRBV25-1 and TRBJ1-1, with TRBD1 as a possible D gene (5 bases). CDR3 bases: TGTGCCAGCAGTGTCCCGGGGGAGAGGACTGAAGCTTTCTTT. Amino acids: CASSVPGERTEAFF.